The clone carrying this T cell receptor beta chain has only one observation. This entry comes from a study of blood T cell repertoires in COVID-19. Study summary: T cells, B-cell-depleted T cells, or PBMCs supplied cDNA or gDNA.

The ends were cut back, 6 bases at V and 4 bases at J, with 15 bases in the middle. This CDR3 comprises 14 residues. From germline, CDR1 is MNHNY and CDR2 SVGAGI (reference sequence). All enrollees were roughly 18 to 90 years old and from under 25 US areas. In assigning cohorts, the study relied on participant-reported clinical history. In the authors' methods: Amplified reference gene primers provided the basis for estimating nucleated cell counts. Method: immunoSEQ multiplex PCR; TCRdb's copy keeps in-frame clones and lacks some. V and J calls and clone size are those listed in that table; D and trimming were worked out from the DNA. The sample shows about 190,000 clones, 75% to 85% of them seen only once.

Sequences were obtained from PBMCs or T cells enriched from blood (not recorded which). This receptor was taken from a woman in her forties or fifties with acute COVID-19. The chain combines TRBV6-6 with TRBJ1-2; D unclear. CDR3 region: CASSLPLEGYGYTF. The CDR3, as DNA: TGTGCCAGCAGCTTGCCCTTGGAGGGCTATGGCTACACCTTC.